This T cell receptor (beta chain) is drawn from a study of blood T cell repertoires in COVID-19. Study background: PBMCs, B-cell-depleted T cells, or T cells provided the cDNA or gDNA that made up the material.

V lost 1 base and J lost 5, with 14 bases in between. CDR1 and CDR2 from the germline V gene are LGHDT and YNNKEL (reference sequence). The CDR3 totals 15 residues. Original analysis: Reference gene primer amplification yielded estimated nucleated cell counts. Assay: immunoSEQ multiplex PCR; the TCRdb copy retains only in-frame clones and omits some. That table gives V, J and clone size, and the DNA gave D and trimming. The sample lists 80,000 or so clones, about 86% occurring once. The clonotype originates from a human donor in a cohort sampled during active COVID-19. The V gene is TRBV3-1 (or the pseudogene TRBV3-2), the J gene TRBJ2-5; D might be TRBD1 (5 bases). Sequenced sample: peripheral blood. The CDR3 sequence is CASSQGFSRVETQYF. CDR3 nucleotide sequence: TGTGCCAGCAGCCAAGGCTTTTCCAGGGTTGAGACCCAGTACTTC.